This T cell receptor (beta chain) was sequenced for a study of regulatory T cells in long-lasting Graves disease. The CDR3 sequence is 13 residues long. V lost 6 bases, J lost 7 bases, and 2 bases stayed unmatched. Arm-PCR of CDR3 regions with iRepertoire HTBI primers generated TCR beta libraries. In TCRdb, the multiplex PCR reads were re-called with MiXCR into one record per CDR3 protein. Here the sample spans around 400,000 distinct CDR3 sequences, approximately 16% being singletons. This clonotype was seen a handful of times. The time point here: newly diagnosed GD, antithyroid drugs for less than 3 months. Preparation of the TCR library used RNA extracted from PBMCs. These same data were also listed under a study on T cells in Graves' hyperthyroidism and ophthalmopathy.

The chain uses TRBV12-3 or TRBV12-4 and TRBJ1-6, with 8 bases fitting TRBD1. This TCR was sampled from a woman aged 40 to 50 with Graves disease. The source material was peripheral blood mononuclear cells (PBMCs), sampled at new diagnosis, from a patient treated with antithyroid drugs. The CDR3 nucleotides read TGTGCCAGCAGGGACAGGGCCAATTCACCCCTCCACTTT. It specifies CASRDRANSPLHF.